The 24 T cell receptor beta chains below come from one sample, sequenced in a study of blood T cell repertoires in COVID-19. Libraries were prepared by immunoSEQ multiplex PCR; TCRdb keeps only in-frame clonotypes and omits some of them. Among hundreds of thousands of clones listed, approximately 86% were seen once. Sequencing used peripheral blood. The receptors shown here come from a human donor in a cohort sampled during active COVID-19.

In nucleotides, the CDR3 is TGTGCCAGCAGCTTAAACTCCCCGGGGTTAGGCACTGAAGCTTTCTTT. This codes for CASSLNSPGLGTEAFF. The V and J genes are TRBV7-3 and TRBJ1-1, with D uncertain. CDR1 SGHTA and CDR2 FQGTGA come from the germline V gene. The CDR3 loop spans 16 amino acids. Trimming pared 1 base from V and 4 bases from J, leaving 16 bases between. The full variable domain, its missing parts supplied by reference TRBV7-3 and TRBJ1-1, is GAGVSQTPSNKVTEKGKYVELRCDPISGHTALYWYRQSLGQGPEFLIYFQGTGAADDSGLPNDRFFAVRPEGSVSTLKIQRTERGDSAVYLCASSLNSPGLGTEAFFGQGTRLTVV.

The CDR3 nucleotides read TGTGCCAGCTCACCAGCCCAACTGGGACAGGGATCGTTGGGTGAAGCTTTCTTT. Translating gives CASSPAQLGQGSLGEAFF. V and J are TRBV18 and TRBJ1-1; 9 nucleotides match TRBD1. V lost 2 bases and J lost 7; bases outside the gene matches: 17. Germline assignment: CDR1 KGHSH and CDR2 LQKENI. The CDR3 has 18 residues.

The rearrangement links TRBV30 to TRBJ2-3; TRBD2 agrees at 10 bases. There are 14 residues in the CDR3. Looked up from germline, CDR1 is GTSNPN and CDR2 is SVGIG (reference sequence). V trimming: 4 bases; J trimming: 5 bases; junction bases outside the gene matches: 6. CDR3 residues: CAWIASGGEDTQYF. CDR3 bases: TGTGCCTGGATCGCTAGCGGGGGAGAAGATACGCAGTATTTT.

This rearrangement joins TRBV6-6 to TRBJ1-3; no clear D gene. The CDR3 length is 14 residues. V was pared by 5 bases and J by 0 bases, with 8 bases between. From germline, CDR1 is MNHNY and CDR2 SVGAGI (reference sequence). The CDR3 loop reads CASSQSLSGNTIYF. Here the CDR3 DNA reads TGTGCCAGCAGTCAGAGCCTCTCTGGAAACACCATATATTTT.

The chain is built from TRBV19 and TRBJ1-2; 7 bases align to TRBD1. The CDR3 has 16 residues. CDR1 is LNHDA, CDR2 SQIVND, per germline (reference sequence). Losses at the gene ends were 0 bases for V and 8 bases for J; bases not matched to a gene: 12. This CDR3 is CASSIDPRKGARGYTF. CDR3 sequence (DNA): TGTGCCAGTAGTATAGATCCGCGGAAGGGGGCTCGCGGCTACACCTTC.

In DNA form, the CDR3 reads TGTGCCAGCAGCCTAGACAGGGGAACCACAGATACGCAGTATTTT. Translation gives CASSLDRGTTDTQYF. The V and J genes are TRBV7-2 and TRBJ2-3, with 8 bases lining up with TRBD1. Germline CDR1 SGHTA, CDR2 FQGNSA. The CDR3 length is 15 residues. The junction had 6 bases not matched to a gene; V was cut back by 5 bases and J by 2 bases.

V usage is TRBV7-9 and J usage is TRBJ2-5; TRBD2 matches 8 bases. Germline assignment: CDR1 SEHNR and CDR2 FQNEAQ (reference sequence). V was clipped by 3 bases and J by 5 bases; unmatched bases: 11. The CDR3 consists of 16 residues. The CDR3 region has the DNA TGTGCCAGCAGCTTTAGTAGCGGGACCTCGGGGGAGACCCAGTACTTC. Translating it yields CASSFSSGTSGETQYF.

The chain joins TRBV6-5 to TRBJ1-6, with a tentative D call TRBD1 (5 bases). This CDR3 has 15 residues. Germline loops: CDR1 MNHEY, CDR2 SVGAGI. V was trimmed by 0 bases and J by 5 bases, leaving 8 bases between them. DNA for the CDR3: TGTGCCAGCAGTTACTCGGGGCGGAATAATTCACCCCTCCACTTT. Translation gives CASSYSGRNNSPLHF.

Only one count was recorded for this clone. Distinct nucleotide sequences in the sample also encode this CDR3. The DNA of the CDR3 is TGTGCCAGCAGCTCGGGACTAGCGGGGGGCGGGCAAGAGACCCAGTACTTC. Translating gives CASSSGLAGGGQETQYF. The chain carries TRBV5-4 and TRBJ2-5; 15 nucleotides agree with TRBD2. V shed 3 bases and J 2 bases; nucleotides not matched to a gene: 5. This CDR3 comprises 17 residues. Per germline, CDR1 SGHNT and CDR2 YYREEE (reference sequence).

The V gene is TRBV28, the J gene TRBJ1-4, with a tentative D call TRBD1 (6 bases). The CDR3 is 17 residues long. V dropped 5 bases and J dropped 3 bases, with 19 bases sitting between them. The germline gives CDR1 MDHEN, CDR2 SYDVKM. For the CDR3, the DNA is TGTGCCAGCAGTCTTCCCGACAGGATAGGTGCTAATGAAAAACTGTTTTTT. Its protein is CASSLPDRIGANEKLFF.

The rearrangement links TRBV7-9 to TRBJ2-3; unclear D gene. CDR1 and CDR2 (germline): SEHNR, FQNEAQ (reference sequence). CDR3 length: 12 amino acids. With 5 bases removed from V and 7 bases from J, the gap between germline ends came to 10 bases. The CDR3: CASSIDLYTQYF. CDR3 sequence (DNA): TGTGCCAGCAGCATAGACCTATATACGCAGTATTTT. The complete variable domain, with remaining parts taken from reference TRBV7-9 and TRBJ2-3, reads DTGVSQNPRHKITKRGQNVTFRCDPISEHNRLYWYRQTLGQGPEFLTYFQNEAQLEKSRLLSDRFSAERPKGSFSTLEIQRTEQGDSAMYLCASSIDLYTQYFGPGTRLTVL.

The chain links TRBV6-1 to TRBJ1-2; 8 bases line up with TRBD1. Germline CDR1 and CDR2: MNHNS and SASEGT. This CDR3 region has 16 residues. With V trimmed by 3 bases and J by 2 bases, 8 bases remained unmatched. The CDR3 sequence is CASSENTGTGNYGYTF. The CDR3 coding sequence is TGTGCCAGCAGTGAGAATACCGGGACAGGCAACTATGGCTACACCTTC.

The chain carries TRBV30 and TRBJ1-1; TRBD1 agrees at 8 bases. This CDR3 has 13 residues. V dropped 4 bases and J dropped 5; count of bases not matched to a gene: 6. The V gene's germline CDR1 is GTSNPN and CDR2 SVGIG (reference sequence). CDR3: CAWNRQGWTEAFF. In DNA form, the CDR3 reads TGTGCCTGGAATAGACAGGGGTGGACTGAAGCTTTCTTT.

This sequence joins TRBV7-3 and TRBJ2-3; D may be TRBD1 (6 bases). CDR1 and CDR2 from the germline V gene are SGHTA and FQGTGA. This CDR3 spans 14 amino acids. V was clipped by 5 bases and J by 2 bases, with 11 bases between them. The CDR3 sequence is CASSPDRFTDTQYF. Here the CDR3 DNA reads TGTGCCAGCAGCCCGGACAGATTCACAGATACGCAGTATTTT.

The chain combines TRBV28 with TRBJ2-1; 11 bases are a match to TRBD2. With 5 bases clipped from V and 0 bases from J, the junction kept 3 bases outside the gene matches. Germline CDR1 is MDHEN and CDR2 is SYDVKM. The CDR3 spans 16 residues. The CDR3, as DNA: TGTGCCAGCAGTCCAACTAGCGGGGGCTCCTACAATGAGCAGTTCTTC. Protein: CASSPTSGGSYNEQFF.

In this sample, this clone turned up once. The chain employs TRBV6-5 and TRBJ1-5; 8 bases map to TRBD1. J gave up 5 bases and V 6 bases, and 6 bases lay outside the gene matches. The CDR3 is made up of 14 amino acids. Germline CDR1 MNHEY, CDR2 SVGAGI. Here the CDR3 DNA reads TGTGCCAGCAGATTTGGACAGGGTCATCAGCCCCAGCATTTT. This sequence encodes CASRFGQGHQPQHF.

The CDR3 bases are TGTGCCAGCAGCCAAGTTCGCAGTGGCTGGACTAGCGACTACAATGAGCAGTTCTTC. It is translated as CASSQVRSGWTSDYNEQFF. This chain connects TRBV4-2 to TRBJ2-1, with 9 nucleotides matching TRBD2. The CDR3 totals 19 residues. J lost 3 bases, V lost 1 base, and 13 bases had no gene match. Germline loops: CDR1 LGHNA, CDR2 YNFKEQ.

The chain links TRBV15 to TRBJ2-1; 11 positions match TRBD2. With V trimmed by 4 bases and J by 0 bases, 11 bases remained unmatched. Germline CDR1 LNHNV, CDR2 YYDKDF (reference sequence). The CDR3 loop spans 19 amino acids. The DNA for the CDR3 is TGTGCCACCAGCATCGCCGGGACTAGCGGATTAAGCTCCTACAATGAGCAGTTCTTC. Its translation: CATSIAGTSGLSSYNEQFF.

The V gene is TRBV19, the J gene TRBJ2-6; no firm D call. Germline V gives CDR1 LNHDA, CDR2 SQIVND (reference sequence). The CDR3 contains 15 residues. The germline V and J ends were trimmed by 8 bases and 0 bases, with 11 bases remaining between them. CDR3 loop: CASASGGSGANVLTF. CDR3 sequence (DNA): TGTGCCAGTGCCTCTGGCGGCTCTGGGGCCAACGTCCTGACTTTC.

This clone is a singleton in its sample. The chain joins TRBV9 to TRBJ1-4; no firm D call. The CDR3 contains 15 residues. Trimming removed 3 bases from V and 5 bases from J, with 14 bases in between. Germline CDR1 is SGDLS and CDR2 is YYNGEE. The CDR3 DNA is TGTGCCAGCAGCGCGATCAGTGCGGGGAATGAAAAACTGTTTTTT. Translating it yields CASSAISAGNEKLFF.

V usage is TRBV5-6 and J usage is TRBJ1-2; D might be TRBD1 (6 bases). This CDR3 is built from 14 residues. The germline V gene has CDR1 SGHDT and CDR2 YYEEEE. Trimming took 0 bases from V and 8 from J, leaving 14 bases between them. The DNA of the CDR3 is TGTGCCAGCAGCTTGGTCGCGTGGGGGCTCGGCTACACCTTC. Translating gives CASSLVAWGLGYTF.

V is TRBV30 and J is TRBJ2-3, with 7 positions matching TRBD2. The V gene end was trimmed by 5 bases and the J gene end by 3 bases; junction bases not matched to a gene: 5. The CDR3 extends over 13 amino acids. Germline CDR1 is GTSNPN and CDR2 is SVGIG (reference sequence). The CDR3 loop reads CAWLGEGTDTQYF. For the CDR3, the DNA is TGTGCCTGGCTGGGGGAGGGGACAGATACGCAGTATTTT. Combining the CDR3 with reference TRBV30 and TRBJ2-3 gives the whole variable domain SQTIHQWPATLVQPVGSPLSLECTVEGTSNPNLYWYRQAAGRGLQLLFYSVGIGQISSEVPQNLSASRPQDRQFILSSKKLLLSDSGFYLCAWLGEGTDTQYFGPGTRLTVL.

The table lists this clone with a count of one. The J gene is TRBJ2-7, the V gene TRBV29-1; 7 bases agree with TRBD1. CDR1 and CDR2 from the germline V gene are SQVTM and ANQGSEA. CDR3 length: 13 residues. J gave up 3 bases and V 5 bases, and 7 bases lay outside the gene matches. CDR3 nucleotide sequence: TGCAGCGTTAGGGACAGTTCTTTCTACGAGCAGTACTTC. Translation gives CSVRDSSFYEQYF.

This clone has a handful of counts. V and J are TRBV5-4 and TRBJ2-5; tentatively, D is TRBD2 (7 bases). Germline CDR1 and CDR2: SGHNT and YYREEE (reference sequence). The CDR3 runs 17 residues. The ends were cut back, 4 bases at V and 2 bases at J, with 21 bases in the middle. The CDR3 loop is CASSRPSGDTQQETQYF. CDR3 DNA: TGTGCCAGCAGCCGACCAAGCGGGGACACCCAACAAGAGACCCAGTACTTC.